The 10 T cell receptor beta chains in this list originate from one sample, sequenced in a study of CXCR3-negative and CXCR3-positive naive CD8 T cells. UMI-labeled 5' RACE yielded the TRB cDNA libraries. TCRdb reprocessed the 5' RACE reads; each CDR3 protein has one entry and no DNA is given. The table for this sample gives 100,000 to 150,000 distinct CDR3 sequences. The specimen sequenced was naive CXCR3- CD8+ T cells from blood. Indicated subset: CD45RO-CCR7+CD27+CD95- naive CD8+ T cells lacking CXCR3 (TNR3-). These receptors came from a human donor in good health. Some clones in this sample may be carry-over from other donors' samples.

The chain joins TRBV29-1 to TRBJ2-1; TCRdb designates TRBD1, a call that cannot be tested without DNA. The CDR3 covers 13 residues. Germline-derived CDR1 and CDR2 are SQVTM and ANQGSEA. CDR3 region: CSAGGGEYNEQFF.

V usage is TRBV2 and J usage is TRBJ2-7; TCRdb designates TRBD1, a call that cannot be tested without DNA. Germline CDR1 is SNHLY and CDR2 is FYNNEI. The length of the CDR3 is 16 residues. CDR3 in amino acids: CASSEALGPATYEQYF.

This chain connects TRBV4-1 to TRBJ1-5; TCRdb's assignment of TRBD1 cannot be checked, as there is no DNA. CDR1 and CDR2 (germline): MGHRA, YSYEKL. The CDR3 loop spans 16 amino acids. The CDR3 region is CASSLGTGDDNQPQHF.

This chain connects TRBV6-5 to TRBJ2-1; the TCRdb D gene call, TRBD1, has no DNA to confirm it. The germline gives CDR1 MNHEY, CDR2 SVGAGI. This CDR3 spans 15 amino acids. The CDR3 protein is CASTRRQGDYNEQFF.

V gene TRBV5-1 combines with J gene TRBJ2-1; TCRdb proposes TRBD1, but this gene call is untestable without DNA. CDR3 length: 16 residues. Germline V lookup: CDR1 SGHRS, CDR2 YFSETQ. CDR3 in amino acids: CASSSPRGGGYNEQFF.

This chain connects TRBV21-1 to TRBJ1-5; without DNA, the TCRdb call of TRBD1 cannot be checked. TRBV21-1 counts as a pseudogene. The CDR3 length is 19 residues. The CDR3 is CASSKESPLRNCSNQPQHF.

The chain has TRBV23-1 and TRBJ2-1; without DNA, the TCRdb call of TRBD2 cannot be checked. TRBV23-1 is an ORF; its function is uncertain. This CDR3 spans 16 amino acids. This CDR3 reads CASSPPRKSSYNEQFF.

This chain's CDR3 is CSVVIIGTYNEQFF. The V call is TRBV29-1, the J call TRBJ2-1. Germline CDR1 reads SQVTM; CDR2 reads ANQGSEA. The CDR3 sequence is 14 residues long.

This chain links TRBV7-2 with TRBJ2-7; TCRdb's D gene call, TRBD1, goes unchecked for lack of DNA. Germline-derived CDR1 and CDR2 are SGHTA and FQGNSA. The CDR3 totals 15 residues. The CDR3 spells CASSLYRDNFYEQYF.

The rearrangement links TRBV20-1 to TRBJ2-7; the TRBD2 assignment by TCRdb is unverifiable without DNA. The CDR3 has 14 residues. Per germline, CDR1 DFQATT and CDR2 SNEGSKA (reference sequence). CDR3 sequence reads: CSDISGEHFYEQYF.